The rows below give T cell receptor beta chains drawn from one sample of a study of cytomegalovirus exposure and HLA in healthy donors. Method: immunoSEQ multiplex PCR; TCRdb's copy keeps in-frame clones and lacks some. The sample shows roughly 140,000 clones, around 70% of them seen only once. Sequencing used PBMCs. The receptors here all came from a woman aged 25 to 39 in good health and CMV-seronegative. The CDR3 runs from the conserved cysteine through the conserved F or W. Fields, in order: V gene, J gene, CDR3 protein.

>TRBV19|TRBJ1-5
CASSVLRVTQPQHF
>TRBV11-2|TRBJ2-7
CASSQGQIQYEQYF
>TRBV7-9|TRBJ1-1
CASIGQGPNTEAFF
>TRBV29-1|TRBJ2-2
CSVPRGAATGELFF
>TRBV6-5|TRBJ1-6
CASTYGTGGSPLHF
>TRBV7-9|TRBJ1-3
CAPGGNTIYF
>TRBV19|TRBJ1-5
CASSITGGLNQPQHF
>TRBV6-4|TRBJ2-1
CASSVVGGTVSYNEQFF
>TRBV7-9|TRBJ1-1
CASGRAGIRTEAFF
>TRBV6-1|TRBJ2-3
CASSELPDGLLAGDTDTQYF
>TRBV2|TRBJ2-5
CASSQQGQETQYF
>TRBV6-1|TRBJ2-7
CASSVSGDEQYF
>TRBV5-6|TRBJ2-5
CASTLYPGEETQYF